Sequencing of this T cell receptor (beta chain) was carried out in a study of blood T cells in healthy people across ages. Study outcomes and limitations: Conclusively comparing naive with antigen-experienced cells was impossible with unsorted PBMCs. More naive CD4+ cells and higher diversity were found in long-lived than in aged donors.

Germline CDR1 and CDR2: SGHRS and YFSETQ. Unmatched junction bases numbered 10, after V lost 5 bases and J lost 8 bases. This CDR3 has 15 amino acids. Every participating donor contributed roughly 10 milliliters of peripheral blood through a draw. A J-beta primer mix and a sample-barcoded 5' primer were used in a second PCR of roughly 6 to 11 cycles. From the 5' RACE reads, TCRdb called clonotypes with MiXCR, one entry per CDR3 protein. The table shows some 890,000 distinct CDR3 sequences, with almost 30% occurring only once. Details on this clonotype: Its antigen is unidentified.

The same data also went into a second study, on T cells of mothers and their children. That source reports: Roughly 6 children and their three healthy Caucasian mothers were the donors.

This chain links TRBV5-1 with TRBJ1-2; the match to TRBD1 covers 12 bases. The clonotype was recovered from a woman aged 40-49 years in good health. The sample comprised blood. The CDR3 region is CASRESPGQGAGYTF. CDR3 nucleotides: TGCGCCAGCAGAGAGTCTCCGGGACAGGGGGCCGGCTACACCTTC. Full variable domain (missing parts from reference TRBV5-1 and TRBJ1-2): KAGVTQTPRYLIKTRGQQVTLSCSPISGHRSVSWYQQTPGQGLQFLFEYFSETQRNKGNFPGRFSGRQFSNSRSEMNVSTLELGDSALYLCASRESPGQGAGYTFGSGTRLTVV.